These T cell receptor beta chains were read from a single sample in a study of blood T cell repertoires in COVID-19. Generated by immunoSEQ multiplex PCR, the TCRdb table keeps only in-frame clones and is missing some. The sample contains 100,000 to 150,000 clones, around 88% of which appear only once. Sample: peripheral blood. The source is a human donor in a cohort sampled during active COVID-19. Both conserved end residues are part of each CDR3. The D gene is left open where the match is weak. The listing skips clone size in some rows; elsewhere it reads once, few, many or a size class.

d_gene,v_gene,j_gene,abundance,CDR3nt,CDR3aa
TRBD2,TRBV9,TRBJ2-1,NA,TGTGCCAGCAGCAAGACTAGCGGTTACAATGAGCAGTTCTTC,CASSKTSGYNEQFF
TRBD2,TRBV18,TRBJ2-7,once,TGTGCCAGCTCCCCACTAGCGGGATACGAGCAGTACTTC,CASSPLAGYEQYF
TRBD2,TRBV4-1,TRBJ2-4,NA,TGCGCCAGCAGCCAATTAAACTTAGCGGGACCTGAAAACATTCAGTACTTC,CASSQLNLAGPENIQYF
NA,TRBV5-6,TRBJ1-1,few,TGTGCCAGCAGCTTGCAACACGCCTGGGAGCCACTTTCGAACACTGAAGCTTTCTTT,CASSLQHAWEPLSNTEAFF
TRBD2,TRBV27,TRBJ2-1,NA,TGTGCCAGCAGTTCCCCTAGCGGGAGGTCCCACAATGAGCAGTTCTTC,CASSSPSGRSHNEQFF
NA,TRBV3-1/TRBV3-2,TRBJ2-7,once,TGTGCCAGCAGCCAAGATAATGTCCGTGACGAGCAGTACTTC,CASSQDNVRDEQYF
NA,TRBV9,TRBJ2-1,NA,TGTGCCAGCAGCCAGGGGCAGTACAATGAGCAGTTCTTC,CASSQGQYNEQFF
NA,TRBV21-1,TRBJ2-7,NA,TGTGCCAGCAGCACGGGTCCCCTACGTGAGGGCGAGCAGTACTTC,CASSTGPLREGEQYF
NA,TRBV12-3/TRBV12-4,TRBJ2-1,NA,TGTGCCAGCACGGAGTACAATGAGCAGTTCTTC,CASTEYNEQFF
TRBD2,TRBV7-3,TRBJ2-7,NA,TGTGCCAGCAGCTCCGCTAGCGGCTACGAGCAGTACTTC,CASSSASGYEQYF
NA,TRBV19,TRBJ2-1,NA,TGTGCCAGTAGTATCCGGGACACGGACAATGAGCAGTTCTTC,CASSIRDTDNEQFF